A selection of T cell receptor beta chains follows, all from one sample in a study of blood T cells in healthy people across ages. One entry per CDR3 protein, called by TCRdb with MiXCR from the 5' RACE reads. The sample contains roughly 640,000 distinct CDR3 sequences, roughly 31% of which appear only once. The sample was blood. Receptor source: a woman of 80 years or more in good health. Each CDR3 is given with its conserved first and last residue. D genes are given only for firm matches. Not all rows give a size; the values are once, few, many and, for expanded clones, a class.

d_gene,v_gene,j_gene,abundance,CDR3nt,CDR3aa
NA,TRBV28,TRBJ2-2,few,TGTGCCAGCCGGCCTAGGCACAGCCCGATGGGGGAGCTGTTTTTT,CASRPRHSPMGELFF
NA,TRBV29-1,TRBJ2-5,many,TGCAGCGTTGCGGTGAAAGAAGAGACCCAGTACTTC,CSVAVKEETQYF
TRBD2,TRBV11-2,TRBJ2-1,many,TGTGCCAGCAGCTTAGTATCGGGGGGCTACAATGAGCAGTTCTTC,CASSLVSGGYNEQFF
NA,TRBV19,TRBJ1-5,few,TGTGCCACCGGTGACCCGGACATCTCTCAGCCCCAGCATTTT,CATGDPDISQPQHF
NA,TRBV18,TRBJ2-5,many,TGTGCCAGCTCACCACAGGGTCGCGAGACCCAGTACTTC,CASSPQGRETQYF
NA,TRBV3-1,TRBJ2-7,many,TGTGCCAGCAGCCGGACAGTATACGAGCAGTACTTC,CASSRTVYEQYF
NA,TRBV20-1,TRBJ1-5,many,TGCAGTGCTAGTGGCGGGGGCGGTCAGCCCCAGCATTTT,CSASGGGGQPQHF
NA,TRBV7-9,TRBJ1-5,many,TGTGCCAGCAGCTTAACAGGGCAGCCCCAGCATTTT,CASSLTGQPQHF
NA,TRBV21-1,TRBJ1-1,many,TGTGCCAGCAGCAATCACAAGAACACTGAAGCTTTCTTT,CASSNHKNTEAFF
NA,TRBV20-1,TRBJ2-5,NA,TGCAGTGCTAGTTCCCCGGGATCAGCCTTAAGGAATGAGCAGTACTTC,CSASSPGSALRNEQYF
NA,TRBV5-1,TRBJ2-3,NA,TGCGCCAGCGGCTCCCACGGGGGCCGAGAAGATACGCAGTATTTT,CASGSHGGREDTQYF
NA,TRBV5-1,TRBJ1-1,few,TGCGCCAGCAGCTTGGGGAGGGAGGATGAAGCTTTCTTT,CASSLGREDEAFF
NA,TRBV5-1,TRBJ2-7,many,TGCGCCAGCAGCCCCGAGGGATTCGCCTACGAGCAGTACTTC,CASSPEGFAYEQYF
NA,TRBV7-2,TRBJ2-1,once,TGTGCCAGCAGCTTAGCTCAAACGGGGAATGAGCAGTTCTTC,CASSLAQTGNEQFF
TRBD1,TRBV9,TRBJ1-1,NA,TGTGCCAGCAGCGCAGGGACAGGGGAGATGGCTGAAGCTTTCTTT,CASSAGTGEMAEAFF
NA,TRBV7-3,TRBJ2-1,many,TGTGCCAGCAGCCCCTCCCTTGGCGACAATGAGCAGTTCTTC,CASSPSLGDNEQFF
TRBD1,TRBV12-3/TRBV12-4,TRBJ1-1,NA,TGTGCCAGCAGTTCGACAGGGGGTTACACTGAAGCTTTCTTT,CASSSTGGYTEAFF
TRBD2,TRBV2,TRBJ2-1,many,TGTGCCAGCAACCCAGCGGGGGGTTACAATGAGCAGTTCTTC,CASNPAGGYNEQFF
TRBD2,TRBV10-3,TRBJ2-5,many,TGTGCCATCAGTGGCGGTAGCGGGGGGAATCAAGAGACCCAGTACTTC,CAISGGSGGNQETQYF
NA,TRBV19,TRBJ1-1,few,TGTGCCAGTCTGAACGAGGGTATCGGGCGCACTGAAGCTTTCTTT,CASLNEGIGRTEAFF
TRBD1,TRBV6-6,TRBJ2-1,many,TGTGCCAGCAGTTACGGGACAGGGGGGCCCAATGAGCAGTTCTTC,CASSYGTGGPNEQFF
NA,TRBV7-9,TRBJ2-7,NA,TGTGCCAGCAGCCTCGAGCACTACGAGCAGTACTTC,CASSLEHYEQYF
NA,TRBV6-1,TRBJ2-3,many,TGTGCCAGCAGTCTAGGGGGGAGGCCAGATACGCAGTATTTT,CASSLGGRPDTQYF
NA,TRBV29-1,TRBJ2-1,few,TGCAGCGGGGACCCTGCTTACAATGAGCAGTTCTTC,CSGDPAYNEQFF
TRBD2,TRBV20-1,TRBJ2-7,NA,TGCAGCATCACCGGTGGGGCCGGGACTAGCAGCGAGCAGTACTTC,CSITGGAGTSSEQYF
NA,TRBV7-8,TRBJ2-2,NA,TGTGCCAGCAGCTACTTCTATGCAACCGGGGAGCTGTTTTTT,CASSYFYATGELFF
NA,TRBV7-9,TRBJ1-4,few,TGTGCCAGCAGCTTAGTCCAGGACCGGACTGAAAAACTGTTTTTT,CASSLVQDRTEKLFF
TRBD2,TRBV6-5,TRBJ2-1,many,TGTGCCAGCAGTTACGCCCCCGGCGGGGGGGCGTATGAGCAGTTCTTC,CASSYAPGGGAYEQFF
NA,TRBV5-1,TRBJ1-1,few,TGCGCCAGCACTCGGACGGGCACTGAAGCTTTCTTT,CASTRTGTEAFF
NA,TRBV20-1,TRBJ2-5,NA,TGCAGTGCTAGAGTACAGGTGGAGACCCAGTACTTC,CSARVQVETQYF
NA,TRBV20-1,TRBJ2-2,NA,TGCAGTGCTAGGAGCCCTCTAGTACTTTCCGGGGAGCTGTTTTTT,CSARSPLVLSGELFF
NA,TRBV7-3,TRBJ1-1,many,TGTGCCAGCAGCCCCTCGGCCCTGCCTTTGAAGCTTTTCTTT,CASSPSALPLKLFF